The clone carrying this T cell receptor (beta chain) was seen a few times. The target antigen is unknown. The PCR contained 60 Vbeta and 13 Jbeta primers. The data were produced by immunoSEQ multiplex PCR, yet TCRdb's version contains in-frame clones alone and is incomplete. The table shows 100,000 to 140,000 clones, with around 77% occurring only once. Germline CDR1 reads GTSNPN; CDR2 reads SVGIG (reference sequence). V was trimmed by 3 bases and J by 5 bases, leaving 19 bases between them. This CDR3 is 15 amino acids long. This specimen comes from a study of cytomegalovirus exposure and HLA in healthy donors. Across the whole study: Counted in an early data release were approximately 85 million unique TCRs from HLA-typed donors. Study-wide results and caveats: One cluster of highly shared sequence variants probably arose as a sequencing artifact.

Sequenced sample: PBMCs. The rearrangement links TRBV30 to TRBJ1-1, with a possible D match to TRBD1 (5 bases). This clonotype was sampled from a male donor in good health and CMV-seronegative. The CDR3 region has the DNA TGTGCCTGGAGGCTCAGTCGGGGGGGGAGGACTGAAGCTTTCTTT. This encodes CAWRLSRGGRTEAFF.